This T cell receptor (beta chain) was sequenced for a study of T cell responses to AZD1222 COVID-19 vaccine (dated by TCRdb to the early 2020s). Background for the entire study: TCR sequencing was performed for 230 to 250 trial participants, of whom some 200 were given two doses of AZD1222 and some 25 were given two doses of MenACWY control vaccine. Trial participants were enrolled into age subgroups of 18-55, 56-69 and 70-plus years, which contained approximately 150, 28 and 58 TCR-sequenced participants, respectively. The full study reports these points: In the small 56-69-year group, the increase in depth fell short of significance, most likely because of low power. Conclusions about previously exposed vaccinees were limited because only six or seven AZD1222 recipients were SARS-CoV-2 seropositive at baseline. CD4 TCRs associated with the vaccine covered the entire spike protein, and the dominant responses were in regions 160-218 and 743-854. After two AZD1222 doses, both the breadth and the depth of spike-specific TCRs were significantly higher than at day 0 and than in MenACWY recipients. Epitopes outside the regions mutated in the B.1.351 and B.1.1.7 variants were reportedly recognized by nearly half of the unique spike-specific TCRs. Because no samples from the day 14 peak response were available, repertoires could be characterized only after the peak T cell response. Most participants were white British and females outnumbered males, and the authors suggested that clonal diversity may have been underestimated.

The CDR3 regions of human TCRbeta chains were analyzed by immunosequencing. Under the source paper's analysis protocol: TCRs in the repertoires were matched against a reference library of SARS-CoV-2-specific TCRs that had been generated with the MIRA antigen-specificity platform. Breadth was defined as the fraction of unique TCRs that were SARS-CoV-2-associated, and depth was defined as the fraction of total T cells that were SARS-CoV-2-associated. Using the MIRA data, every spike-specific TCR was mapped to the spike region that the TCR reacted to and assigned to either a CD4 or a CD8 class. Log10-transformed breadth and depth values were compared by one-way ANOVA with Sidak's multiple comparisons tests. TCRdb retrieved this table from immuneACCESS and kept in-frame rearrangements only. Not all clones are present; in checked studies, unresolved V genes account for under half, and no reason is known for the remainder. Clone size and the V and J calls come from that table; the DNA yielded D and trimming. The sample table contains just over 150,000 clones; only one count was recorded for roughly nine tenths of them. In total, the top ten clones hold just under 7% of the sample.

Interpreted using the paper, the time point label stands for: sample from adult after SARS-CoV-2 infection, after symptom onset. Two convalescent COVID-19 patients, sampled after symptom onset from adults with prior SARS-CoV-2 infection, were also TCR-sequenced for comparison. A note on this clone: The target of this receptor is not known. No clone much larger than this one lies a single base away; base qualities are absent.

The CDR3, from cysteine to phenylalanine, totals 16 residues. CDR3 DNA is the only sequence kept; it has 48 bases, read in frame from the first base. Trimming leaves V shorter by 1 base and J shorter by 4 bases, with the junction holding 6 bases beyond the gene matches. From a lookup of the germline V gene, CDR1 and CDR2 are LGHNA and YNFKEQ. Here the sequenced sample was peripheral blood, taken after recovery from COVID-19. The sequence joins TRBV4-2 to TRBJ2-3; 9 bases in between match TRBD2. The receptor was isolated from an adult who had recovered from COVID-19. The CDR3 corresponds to CASSQGPAGGADTQYF. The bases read TGTGCCAGCAGCCAAGGGCCGGCGGGGGGGGCAGATACGCAGTATTTT.